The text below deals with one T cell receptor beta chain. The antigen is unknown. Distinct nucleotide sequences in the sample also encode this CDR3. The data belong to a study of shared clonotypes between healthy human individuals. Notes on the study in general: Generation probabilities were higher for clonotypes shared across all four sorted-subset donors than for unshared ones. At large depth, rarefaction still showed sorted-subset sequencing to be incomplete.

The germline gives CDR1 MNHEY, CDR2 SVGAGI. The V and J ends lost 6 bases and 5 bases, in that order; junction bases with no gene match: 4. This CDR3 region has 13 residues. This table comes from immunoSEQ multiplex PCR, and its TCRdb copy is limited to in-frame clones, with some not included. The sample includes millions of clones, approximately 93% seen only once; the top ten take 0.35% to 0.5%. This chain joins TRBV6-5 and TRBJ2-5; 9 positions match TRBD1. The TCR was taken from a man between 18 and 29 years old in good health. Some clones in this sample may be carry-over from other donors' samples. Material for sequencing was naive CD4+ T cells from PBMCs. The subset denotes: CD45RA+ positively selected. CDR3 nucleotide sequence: TGTGCCAGCAGAACAGGGGGCTCGGAGACCCAGTACTTC. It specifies CASRTGGSETQYF.